In its sample, the clone carrying this TCR beta chain was seen many times. The antigen is unknown. This sample was taken from a study of naive and memory T cell subsets. Study conclusions and caveats: Findings for naive and memory subsets could not be checked against ground truth. Especially in CD8 cells, naive repertoires contained a few larger clonotypes, possibly CD45RA-re-expressing memory cells.

An equimolar mix of two oligonucleotides served as the beta constant-region primer for TRBC1 and TRBC2. Ligated cDNA was amplified by four rounds of PCR with nested alpha and beta constant-region primers and SP2. One entry per CDR3 protein, called by TCRdb with MiXCR from the UMI-ligation and nested PCR reads. The sample lists roughly 100,000 distinct CDR3 sequences; around 13% were seen once. Germline loops: CDR1 SGHTA, CDR2 FQGNSA. With V trimmed by 4 bases and J by 1 base, 7 bases remained unmatched. CDR3 length equals 16 residues. This sequence was found in a human donor in good health. This chain uses TRBV7-2 with TRBJ2-3, with 8 positions matching TRBD2. Specimen: naive CD8+ T cells from blood. The CDR3 bases are TGTGCCAGCAGCTCGATCGCGACTAGCGGCACAGATACGCAGTATTTT. Translated, it gives CASSSIATSGTDTQYF.